This T cell receptor (beta chain) was recorded in a study of graft-versus-host responses after intestinal transplantation. Study-level information: Grafts were multivisceral, liver-intestinal, or isolated intestinal. All of the recipients had induction that used anti-thymocyte globulin, then tacrolimus and steroids for roughly three years.

The protocol was immunoSEQ multiplex PCR, while the TCRdb copy is restricted to in-frame clones and leaves out a portion. The sample includes about 5,200 clones, around three quarters of them seen just once. General study results and limits: Early HvG declines after transplant were associated with peak circulating GvH clone levels. GvH clones occurred in recipient marrow; some first appeared in ileum or blood.

Intraepithelial lymphocytes and lamina propria lymphocytes were released through processing of graft tissue. As for this clone: Its antigen is undetermined.

The CDR3 extends over 17 amino acids. Per the germline V gene, CDR1 is SEHNR and CDR2 is FQNEAQ (reference sequence). Germline trimming cut 2 bases from V and 10 bases from J; bases unmatched to any gene: 10. The genes are TRBV7-9 and TRBJ2-1, with 14 bases matching TRBD2. The sequence was obtained from a human patient who received an intestinal transplant, so some T cells may come from the graft donor. The input for sequencing was ileum tissue, taken roughly 260 days after intestinal transplant. The CDR3 loop reads CASSLRAGTSGGWEQFF. The DNA of the CDR3 is TGTGCCAGCAGCTTAAGAGCTGGGACTAGCGGGGGCTGGGAGCAGTTCTTC.